The 21 T cell receptor beta chains reported below all come from one sample, sequenced in a study of molecular identifiers for immune sequencing clone quantification. MiXCR, run by TCRdb on the PCR reads, gives a single entry per CDR3 protein. The sample holds 100,000 or so distinct CDR3 sequences; roughly 38% are singletons and the top ten take less than 5%. Sequencing used naive CD8+ T cells from blood, with Jurkat cell RNA spiked in. Specified subset: FACS-sorted CD8+CD4-CCR7+CD45RA+ naive T cells. The source of these receptors is a human donor in good health. Some libraries in this study had Jurkat cell RNA spiked in.

The V gene is TRBV7-9, the J gene TRBJ2-7; D gene ambiguous. The CDR3 runs 15 residues. The germline V gene has CDR1 SEHNR and CDR2 FQNEAQ (reference sequence). The V and J ends lost 3 bases and 0 bases respectively, with 12 bases between them. CDR3: CASSFLGLSSYEQYF. The CDR3 DNA follows: TGTGCCAGCAGCTTTCTCGGGCTAAGCTCCTACGAGCAGTACTTC.

The V call is TRBV27, the J call TRBJ2-5, with D possibly being TRBD2 (5 bases). Germline values: CDR1 MNHEY, CDR2 SMNVEV (reference sequence). V gave up 5 bases and J gave up 5 bases, with 21 bases separating them. This CDR3 is 16 amino acids long. Here the CDR3 DNA reads TGTGCCAGCAGTCTCTATTCGGGGTCGGGTTCGGAGACCCAGTACTTC. Translation gives CASSLYSGSGSETQYF.

The rearrangement uses TRBV2 and TRBJ2-7, with D possibly TRBD1 on 5 matching bases. This CDR3 has 16 amino acids. Germline V lookup: CDR1 SNHLY, CDR2 FYNNEI. Trimming shortened V by 7 bases and J by 3 bases, and 22 bases separated the two germline ends. CDR3 bases: TGTGCCAGCACCCACCTCACCCAAGAGACAGACTACGAGCAGTACTTC. Protein sequence: CASTHLTQETDYEQYF.

This clonotype was observed a few times. V and J are TRBV12-3 or TRBV12-4 and TRBJ2-6; TRBD1 might be the D (6 bases). CDR3 size: 19 residues. Trimming pared 4 bases from V and 4 bases from J, leaving 23 bases between. CDR3 amino acids: CASSSHRQGTLSGANVLTF. The CDR3, as DNA: TGTGCCAGCAGTTCCCACCGCCAGGGGACCCTTTCGGGGGCCAACGTCCTGACTTTC.

About this clonotype itself: This may arise from a read error, as a much more abundant clone is one base away. The chain employs TRBV3-1 and TRBJ2-7; the match to TRBD1 covers 8 bases. This CDR3 has 17 residues. V shed 0 bases and J 5 bases; nucleotides not matched to a gene: 12. Germline V gene data show CDR1 as LGHDT and CDR2 as YNNKEL (reference sequence). This CDR3 reads CASSQDARTGYTNEQYF. The CDR3 DNA is TGTGCCAGCAGCCAAGATGCGAGGACAGGGTACACCAACGAGCAGTACTTC.

CDR3 in amino acids: CASSPWGTGTTDTQYF. The CDR3 bases are TGTGCCAGCTCACCATGGGGGACAGGGACGACAGATACGCAGTATTTT. This chain links TRBV18 with TRBJ2-3; 9 bases match TRBD1. The CDR3 totals 16 residues. V was clipped by 2 bases and J by 3 bases; unmatched bases: 6. Germline CDR1 reads KGHSH; CDR2 reads LQKENI.

As concerns this clonotype: An end of the junction differs from the germline gene, which may be a read error. The rearrangement uses TRBV9 and TRBJ2-5; D is unresolved. CDR1 and CDR2 (germline): SGDLS, YYNGEE. This CDR3 is built from 14 residues. For the CDR3, the DNA is TGTGCCAGCAGCGTAGGCGACTCAGAAGAGACCCTGTACTTC. Residues: CASSVGDSEETLYF.

The rearrangement uses TRBV6-5 and TRBJ2-5; D gene unclear. Germline V gene sequence: CDR1 MNHEY, CDR2 SVGAGI. The CDR3 totals 14 residues. Between the trimmed V and J ends, which lost 0 bases and 2 bases, there was a span of 7 bases. The CDR3 DNA sequence: TGTGCCAGCAGTTACTCGAAGAGGCAAGAGACCCAGTACTTC. Protein sequence: CASSYSKRQETQYF.

This clonotype appeared many times. The rearrangement links TRBV25-1 to TRBJ2-7; the D gene is possibly TRBD2 (6 bases). This CDR3 is built from 13 residues. V gave up 5 bases and J gave up 3 bases, with 11 bases separating them. Germline CDR1 and CDR2: MGHDK and SYGVNS. CDR3 DNA sequence: TGTGCCAGCAGTTCAGCGGGTAGCTACGAGCAGTACTTC. Its protein product is CASSSAGSYEQYF.

With respect to this clonotype: A much bigger clone sits one base away, suggesting this may be a read error. The V gene is TRBV20-1, the J gene TRBJ2-7, with 11 bases matching TRBD1. This CDR3 is built from 15 residues. Germline V gene sequence: CDR1 DFQATT, CDR2 SNEGSKA (reference sequence). The CDR3 is CCALRPDRGRYEQYF. CDR3 coding DNA: TGCTGTGCTCTGAGGCCGGACAGGGGGCGGTACGAGCAGTACTTC.

This clonotype was seen a handful of times. The rearrangement joins TRBV16 to TRBJ2-2; D gene ambiguous. The V end was cut by 0 bases, the J end by 9 bases, with 5 bases between. From germline, CDR1 is KGHSY and CDR2 FQNENV. This CDR3 is built from 12 residues. CDR3 sequence: CASSQSIRELFF. Here the CDR3 DNA reads TGTGCCAGCAGCCAATCAATCAGGGAGCTGTTTTTT.

This chain connects TRBV12-3 or TRBV12-4 to TRBJ2-7; D is unresolved. The length of the CDR3 is 15 residues. V was trimmed by 6 bases and J by 6 bases, leaving 21 bases between them. CDR3 DNA: TGTGCCAGCAGCCGAGGCGCAGGAGTGGCTCTCGAGCAGTACTTC. This gives the protein CASSRGAGVALEQYF.

The sample holds a few counts of this clonotype. This chain uses TRBV28 with TRBJ2-7; 10 bases agree with TRBD1. The CDR3 is 17 amino acids. V dropped 4 bases and J dropped 2; count of bases not matched to a gene: 11. Germline V lookup: CDR1 MDHEN, CDR2 SYDVKM. The CDR3 coding sequence is TGTGCCAGCAGTTATGATCTCGGGACAGGGGCGGCCTACGAGCAGTACTTC. It yields the protein CASSYDLGTGAAYEQYF. The variable domain in full, completed from reference TRBV28 and TRBJ2-7, reads DVKVTQSSRYLVKRTGEKVFLECVQDMDHENMFWYRQDPGLGLRLIYFSYDVKMKEKGDIPEGYSVSREKKERFSLILESASTNQTSMYLCASSYDLGTGAAYEQYFGPGTRLTVT.

This clonotype was seen only a few times. J is TRBJ2-5 and V is TRBV10-3; tentatively, D is TRBD1 (5 bases). This CDR3 comprises 13 residues. Trimming left V 10 bases short and J 0 bases short, with 12 bases between. Germline CDR1 is ENHRY and CDR2 is SYGVKD. The CDR3 loop reads CATKGLDQETQYF. In DNA, the CDR3 is TGTGCCACCAAGGGGCTAGACCAAGAGACCCAGTACTTC.

This rearrangement joins TRBV19 to TRBJ1-5; 10 positions match TRBD1. Germline V CDR1 and CDR2: LNHDA, SQIVND (reference sequence). J lost 7 bases, V lost 0 bases, and 6 bases had no gene match. This CDR3 has 16 residues. In DNA, the CDR3 is TGTGCCAGTAGTATAGAAAAGACAGGGGGCCGGCAGCCCCAGCATTTT. Translated: CASSIEKTGGRQPQHF.

V and J are TRBV9 and TRBJ1-2; D unclear. Trimming removed 3 bases at V and 2 bases at J, with 8 bases between. Germline CDR1 reads SGDLS; CDR2 reads YYNGEE. This CDR3 contains 13 residues. CDR3 DNA sequence: TGTGCCAGCAGCGGAACAGTGAACTATGGCTACACCTTC. It yields the protein CASSGTVNYGYTF.

About this clonotype itself: Being one base from a much bigger clone, this may be a read error. This chain joins TRBV28 and TRBJ2-7; D unclear. The CDR3 runs to 15 residues. The V gene's germline CDR1 is MDHEN and CDR2 SYDVKM. V lost 5 bases and J 3 bases, leaving 17 bases between the germline ends. The CDR3 DNA sequence: TGTGCCAGCAGTCCTCGTGTGGGATATTACTACGAGCAGTACTTC. Translating it yields CASSPRVGYYYEQYF.

The gene calls are TRBV12-3 or TRBV12-4 and TRBJ2-2; no definite D call. The CDR3 is 15 amino acids. Deletions cut 5 bases from V and 4 bases from J, with 14 bases between. The chain's CDR3 is CASSQMHRTTGELFF. In DNA form, the CDR3 reads TGTGCCAGCAGTCAAATGCACAGAACCACCGGGGAGCTGTTTTTT.

This clonotype was detected ten times or more. This chain links TRBV6-6 with TRBJ2-5, with 10 bases matching TRBD2. Per germline, CDR1 MNHNY and CDR2 SVGAGI (reference sequence). With V trimmed by 0 bases and J by 2 bases, 6 bases remained unmatched. The CDR3 loop spans 17 amino acids. The DNA of the CDR3 is TGTGCCAGCAGTTACTCGAGGACTAGCGGAAGTCAAGAGACCCAGTACTTC. It specifies CASSYSRTSGSQETQYF.

This clonotype was recorded a few times. This sequence joins TRBV7-6 and TRBJ2-1; D possibly uses TRBD1 or TRBD2 (5 bases each). The CDR3 runs to 15 residues. V was clipped by 2 bases and J by 5 bases, with 13 bases between them. Germline-derived CDR1 and CDR2 are SGHVS and FNYEAQ. CDR3 sequence (DNA): TGTGCCAGCAGCTTAAGAGGGGTAAGGAACAATGAGCAGTTCTTC. Protein: CASSLRGVRNNEQFF.

Of note for this clonotype: A much more abundant neighbour one base away suggests this may be a read error. This sequence joins TRBV3-1 and TRBJ2-2, with a possible D match to TRBD2 (5 bases). The CDR3 is 14 amino acids. Germline V gene data show CDR1 as LGHDT and CDR2 as YNNKEL (reference sequence). CDR3 DNA sequence: TGTGCCAGCGGCCAAGCCCGAGGGACCGGGGAGCTGTTTTTT. It codes for CASGQARGTGELFF.